This T cell receptor (beta chain) was recorded in a study of blood T cell repertoires in COVID-19. Study-wide context: COVID-19 samples from acute and convalescent phases originated in the United States, Italy and Spain.

Some clones are missing from TCRdb's copy, which holds only in-frame ones; the method was immunoSEQ multiplex PCR. The table has under 8,000 clones, 85% to 90% seen once. Germline CDR1 and CDR2: SGHAT and FQNNGV. The V and J ends lost 5 bases and 1 base respectively, with 15 bases between them. This CDR3 is 15 amino acids long. The source is a man at least 80 years old with active COVID-19. The chain recombines TRBV11-2 with TRBJ2-7; D gene uncertain. Material: peripheral blood. CDR3 sequence: CASSPRRLPSYEQYF. In nucleotides, the CDR3 is TGTGCCAGCAGCCCCCGCCGGTTGCCTTCCTACGAGCAGTACTTC.